This T cell receptor beta chain appears in the sequencing data of a study of radiation and T cells in renal cell carcinoma. Findings and caveats of the study: Without pretreatment biopsies, baseline tumor clonotype presence was undetermined.

A remark on this clone: As yet, its antigen is unknown.

Using immunoSEQ multiplex PCR, the repertoire was profiled, and TCRdb retains in-frame clones only, with some absent. The repertoire has 150,000 or so clones, about 85% of them found once; the top ten carry over 3.5%. The V gene lost 8 bases and the J gene lost 7 bases, with 15 bases spanning the gap. CDR3 length: 14 amino acids. Germline assignment: CDR1 MGHDK and CDR2 SYGVNS. Indicated time point: baseline pretreatment blood. Treatment denoted: 15 Gy SBRT to primary tumor, nephrectomy 4 weeks later. Serial blood draws occurred at baseline and 2 and 4 weeks post-SBRT. The chain links TRBV25-1 to TRBJ1-6, with D perhaps matching TRBD1 (6 bases). The source was blood, collected from a patient whose treatment included radiotherapy and nephrectomy. This receptor was identified in a woman in her 70s with renal cell carcinoma. As DNA, the CDR3 is TGTGCCAGCGGGAGGGACACAGTAAATTCACCCCTCCACTTT. It is translated as CASGRDTVNSPLHF.